The clone carrying this TCR beta chain was counted a few times. The CDR3 has 16 residues. From germline, CDR1 is SGHTA and CDR2 FQGNSA. The V and J ends lost 4 bases and 10 bases respectively, with 23 bases between them. The data are from a study of T-cell memory formation after mild COVID-19. TCRdb reprocessed the 5' RACE reads via MiXCR and lists one record per CDR3 protein. The sample lists fewer than 200,000 distinct CDR3 sequences, 15% to 20% occurring once. The chain couples TRBV7-2 to TRBJ2-1; D may match TRBD1 or TRBD2 (5 bases each). The source is a man in his late teens or twenties who had mild COVID-19 (a few samples of this study predate the infection). Cell type and time point are not known. The specimen sequenced was PBMCs or a T cell subset sorted from them (not recorded which). In DNA form, the CDR3 reads TGTGCCAGCAGCTGGGCCGTGGGGGAGCTGCTCCGGGAGCAGTTCTTC. Protein: CASSWAVGELLREQFF.